One sample yielded the 5 T cell receptor beta chains listed below, sequenced in a study of blood T cells in healthy people across ages. A J-beta primer mix and a sample-barcoded 5' primer were used in a second PCR of about 7 to 12 cycles. One entry per CDR3 protein results from TCRdb running MiXCR on the 5' RACE reads. The data show 1.5 million to 2 million distinct CDR3 sequences, with roughly 32% seen just once and about 10% held by the top ten. Material for sequencing was blood. These receptors were collected from a young woman in good health.

The V call is TRBV20-1, the J call TRBJ1-2; 8 bases line up with TRBD1. Germline CDR1 DFQATT, CDR2 SNEGSKA (reference sequence). The CDR3 sequence is 14 residues long. The junction had 5 bases not matched to a gene; V was cut back by 5 bases and J by 0 bases. CDR3 region: CSAGQGWANYGYTF. In nucleotides, the CDR3 is TGCAGTGCTGGACAGGGCTGGGCTAACTATGGCTACACCTTC.

The rearrangement uses TRBV16 and TRBJ1-1, with a weak D call TRBD1 (5 bases). Trimming stripped 3 bases from V and 4 bases from J, with 12 bases between. There are 14 residues in the CDR3. Per germline, CDR1 KGHSY and CDR2 FQNENV. The CDR3 is CASSHGRAGTEAFF. The CDR3 DNA reads TGTGCCAGCAGCCATGGCAGGGCGGGCACTGAAGCTTTCTTT. Full variable domain (remainder filled in from reference TRBV16 and TRBJ1-1): GEEVAQTPKHLVRGEGQKAKLYCAPIKGHSYVFWYQQVLKNEFKFLISFQNENVFDETGMPKERFSAKCLPNSPCSLEIQATKLEDSAVYFCASSHGRAGTEAFFGQGTRLTVV.

This clonotype was seen a handful of times. The chain is built from TRBV12-3 or TRBV12-4 and TRBJ1-2; D is possibly TRBD1 (6 bases). The germline V and J ends were trimmed by 2 bases and 5 bases, with 15 bases remaining between them. This CDR3 contains 15 residues. The CDR3 nucleotides are TGTGCCAGCAGTTTAAAGAGGACAGTCCTATATGGCTACACCTTC. This translates into CASSLKRTVLYGYTF.

The rearrangement joins TRBV20-1 to TRBJ1-2, with 7 bases matching TRBD1. Germline V gene sequence: CDR1 DFQATT, CDR2 SNEGSKA (reference sequence). Trimming took 0 bases from V and 7 from J; bases not matched to a gene: 11. The CDR3 runs to 15 residues. CDR3 amino acids: CSARDLPGQSFGYTF. CDR3 in DNA: TGCAGTGCTAGAGATCTACCGGGACAGTCTTTTGGCTACACCTTC.

V is TRBV5-1 and J is TRBJ1-1; D is perhaps TRBD1 (5 bases). In germline, CDR1 is SGHRS, CDR2 YFSETQ. V was cut by 4 bases and J by 6 bases, with 16 bases left in between. CDR3 length: 14 residues. Here the CDR3 reads CASSLWSGAAEAFF. In DNA form, the CDR3 reads TGCGCCAGCAGCCTTTGGAGCGGGGCGGCTGAAGCTTTCTTT.